This T cell receptor beta chain came from a study of molecular identifiers for immune sequencing clone quantification. Notes on the study in general: Over 98% of CMV-specific effector molecules, but under 1% of naive ones, were in clones above 20 copies. Spiked-in Jurkat TCR RNA corresponding to one cell was reported as detectable against approximately 900,000 naive cells.

The CDR3 has 13 residues. Germline V gene sequence: CDR1 KGHDR, CDR2 SFDVKD. As to this clonotype: Its antigen is still unknown. A much larger clone sits a single nucleotide away, making a read error possible.

TCRdb reanalysed the PCR reads using MiXCR and keeps one entry per CDR3 protein. This sample has hundreds of thousands of distinct CDR3 sequences, with 24% found just once. Naive CD8 sequencing libraries were generated from approximately 22,000 to 940,000 sorted cells, with 10%, 30% or 50% RNA as input. The receptor comes from a human donor in good health. Some libraries in this study had Jurkat cell RNA spiked in. Sequencing was done on a sample of naive CD8+ T cells from blood, with Jurkat cell RNA spiked in. Sample subset: FACS-sorted CD8+CD4-CCR7+CD45RA+ naive T cells. The rearrangement joins TRBV24-1 to TRBJ2-2; possibly TRBD1 or TRBD2 for D (6 bases each). The CDR3 DNA reads TGTGCCACCAGTGATTTGGGAGGAGGGGGGCTGTTTTTT. Encoded protein: CATSDLGGGGLFF.